Listed below are T cell receptor beta chains from one sample, sequenced in a study of blood T cell repertoires in COVID-19. Only in-frame clones appear in the TCRdb table, and some are missing; sequencing was by immunoSEQ multiplex PCR. Of approximately 100,000 clones listed, more than 65% are singletons. The sequenced sample consisted of peripheral blood. The receptors stem from a woman older than 75 with active or convalescent COVID-19. The conserved cysteine and the conserved F or W are not part of the CDR3 here.

v_gene	CDR3aa
TRBV9	ASSVESRGPHNSPLH
TRBV5-5	ASSSRDYPNTGELF
TRBV18	ASSSTGLAGITDTQY
TRBV30	AWMVGAYGYT
TRBV5-1	ASRGDRESETQY
TRBV24-1	ATSDSATGNRGPHEQY
TRBV7-7	ASSLGAVLSSYNEQF
TRBV6-4	ASSDVAGGPYEQY
TRBV27	ASSLVQGPLQTQY
TRBV19	ASSIGGMAGDIYEQY
TRBV19	ASSGPRTGSNQPQH